This is a list of T cell receptor beta chains from one sample in a study of blood T cell repertoires in COVID-19. Clones were sequenced by immunoSEQ multiplex PCR, and TCRdb holds only the in-frame ones, with some missing. Among around 150,000 clones, over 80% were seen once, and the ten largest hold around 13%. Input material: PBMCs or T cells enriched from blood (not recorded which). These receptor sequences come from a woman aged 55-70 years who had recovered from COVID-19. The CDR3 runs from the conserved cysteine through the conserved F or W.

TRBV6-5,CASSSYRGQPQHF
TRBV2,CASSPGQGSSYNSPLHF
TRBV6-1,CASSERRTGNYGYTF
TRBV5-1,CASSLQGKGNTIYF
TRBV9,CASSVEAGSEAFF
TRBV2,CASSEAPDSSNSPLHF
TRBV18,CASTGTAAMNTEAFF
TRBV28,CASSLSGTAQETQYF
TRBV9,CASSVEPQGGSEQYF
TRBV10-3,CAISRDSASGYTF
TRBV20-1,CSASHRGRTTDTQYF
TRBV7-7,CASSAGRTVATGELFF
TRBV21-1,CASSKAPNLNGTANYGYTF
TRBV11-2,CASSLGMRFRDSGYTF
TRBV5-5,CASSSRGTNQETQYF
TRBV3-1/TRBV3-2,CASSQRAGNTEAFF
TRBV6-5,CASSYLAATRANEQFF
TRBV5-1,CASSLVTGPNTEAFF
TRBV5-1,CASSLDGGAGRSYEQYF
TRBV2,CASSERAFYYEQYF
TRBV27,CASSSTQGIGETQYF
TRBV6-1,CASSDGTLRTF
TRBV19,CASSRRGASADTQYF
TRBV10-1,CASSDGGNEKLFF
TRBV28,CASLPLAGVLDEQFF
TRBV3-1/TRBV3-2,CASSQSERAGIEQYF
TRBV19,CASSLQGVGGYTF
TRBV18,CASSPAPSSKNIQYF
TRBV18,CASSGTGTNTGELFF
TRBV7-9,CASSLRMAGVNEQFF
TRBV28,CASSLGTRGLRFF
TRBV6-1,CASSEAGRTNYGYTF
TRBV5-3,CARPKREQYF
TRBV5-4,CASSANRGDDGYTF
TRBV5-1,CASSLREQEGRVAASGNTIYF
TRBV5-1,CASSLQGSTDTQYF
TRBV7-2,CASSSPGITFTGGYEQYF
TRBV5-1,CASRSGTGGHEQYF
TRBV2,CASSIQGAGDGTEAFF
TRBV11-3,CASSSRDRGPDTEAFF
TRBV5-1,CASRSSLRYSPLHF
TRBV5-1,CASSWPREGGSYGYTF
TRBV27,CASSFTSGRAGETQYF
TRBV16,CASSQTQGGLREGYTF
TRBV28,CASSDGGSFYNEQFF
TRBV6-6,CASRSGGGRGGNTIYF
TRBV10-2,CASSEPGQTEAFF
TRBV27,CASSLFFQNTDTQYF
TRBV7-9,CASSLRQGDGEAFF
TRBV5-1,CASSPDRGNYGYTF
TRBV28,CASSLGGGPYEQFF
TRBV5-6,CASSLGGRLPYEQYF
TRBV28,CASRQGSDYGYTF
TRBV5-1,CASSFGGETQYF
TRBV9,CASSVATSGVNTGELFF
TRBV3-1/TRBV3-2,CASSQGGGTGETQYF
TRBV10-3,CAISGDRTVEDYGYTF
TRBV4-1,CASSQQGLAGGSNEQFF